Listed here is a single T cell receptor beta chain. This entry is derived from a study of blood T cell repertoires in COVID-19. Study in general: The United States, Italy and Spain provided the acute and convalescent COVID-19 samples. T cells, B-cell-depleted T cells, or PBMCs provided the cDNA or gDNA that served as material.

The CDR3 length is 15 residues. V lost 4 bases, J lost 5 bases, and 12 bases stayed unmatched. Per the germline V gene, CDR1 is GTSNPN and CDR2 is SVGIG (reference sequence). In the source study's methods: Amplification of reference gene primers was used by the study to estimate nucleated cell counts. TCRdb's table, derived via immunoSEQ multiplex PCR, lists solely in-frame clones and lacks some. The V and J calls and clone size are taken from that table; D and trimming were inferred from the DNA. The sample lists under 350,000 clones; approximately 88% were seen once. The sequence was collected from a middle-aged man with acute or convalescent COVID-19. The V gene is TRBV30, the J gene TRBJ1-2; the match to TRBD1 covers 8 bases. Sequences were obtained from peripheral blood. CDR3 region: CAWKRQGWGVYGYTF. CDR3 DNA: TGTGCCTGGAAGAGACAGGGGTGGGGAGTGTATGGCTACACCTTC.